These 7 T cell receptor beta chains originate from one sample sequenced in a study of PD-1 blockade in mismatch repair-deficient tumors. Repertoires were generated with immunoSEQ multiplex PCR, while TCRdb's copy carries only in-frame clones and drops some. The sample contains 75,000 to 85,000 clones, 65% to 85% of which appear only once. The source was peripheral blood, collected 12 weeks after starting pembrolizumab. The receptor set was obtained from an adult with mismatch repair-deficient cancer.

V and J are TRBV7-9 and TRBJ1-4; 7 nucleotides agree with TRBD1. The CDR3 is made up of 15 amino acids. Trimming removed 5 bases from V and 3 bases from J; junction bases left unmatched: 6. Per germline, CDR1 SEHNR and CDR2 FQNEAQ (reference sequence). As DNA, the CDR3 is TGTGCCAGCAGCGACGGACAGGCTCCTAATGAAAAACTGTTTTTT. It yields the protein CASSDGQAPNEKLFF.

This chain uses TRBV28 with TRBJ2-3; tentatively, D is TRBD1 or TRBD2 (5 bases each). CDR1 and CDR2 (germline): MDHEN, SYDVKM. The CDR3 spans 15 residues. The V gene lost 5 bases and the J gene lost 3 bases, with 15 bases spanning the gap. The CDR3 spells CASSRGDLGTDTQYF. For the CDR3, the DNA is TGTGCCAGCAGTAGAGGGGACCTAGGAACAGATACGCAGTATTTT.

This clone was seen only once. The chain joins TRBV5-4 to TRBJ2-3; 10 bases map to TRBD2. Trimming took 4 bases from V and 5 from J; bases not matched to a gene: 10. CDR3 length: 16 amino acids. CDR1 is SGHNT and CDR2 is YYREEE in the germline V gene (reference sequence). The CDR3 reads CASSLRLAGVGDTQYF. As DNA, the CDR3 is TGTGCCAGCAGCCTCCGGCTAGCGGGAGTTGGAGATACGCAGTATTTT.

This sequence joins TRBV15 and TRBJ2-3, with a weak D call TRBD2 (5 bases). The V gene's germline CDR1 is LNHNV and CDR2 YYDKDF (reference sequence). There are 14 residues in the CDR3. V lost 8 bases and J lost 2, with 14 bases in between. CDR3 in DNA: TGTGCCACCGGGGAGCGGATATTCACAGATACGCAGTATTTT. As protein: CATGERIFTDTQYF.

The V and J genes are TRBV6-5 and TRBJ1-2; 7 bases match TRBD1. This CDR3 comprises 13 residues. The germline V gene has CDR1 MNHEY and CDR2 SVGAGI. The trim removed 5 bases at V and 5 bases at J, leaving 5 bases unmatched. The CDR3 nucleotides read TGTGCCAGCAGTCCTCAGGGGGATTATGGCTACACCTTC. Amino acids: CASSPQGDYGYTF.

V gene TRBV18 combines with J gene TRBJ2-7, with 9 bases lining up with TRBD1. The junction had 6 bases not matched to a gene; V was cut back by 0 bases and J by 6 bases. The CDR3 is 15 residues long. Looked up from germline, CDR1 is KGHSH and CDR2 is LQKENI. CDR3 nucleotide sequence: TGTGCCAGCTCACCACCGGACAGGGGAAGGTCCGAGCAGTACTTC. This codes for CASSPPDRGRSEQYF.

The chain recombines TRBV27 with TRBJ1-2, with 7 nucleotides matching TRBD1. The trim removed 4 bases at V and 7 bases at J, leaving 9 bases unmatched. Germline V gives CDR1 MNHEY, CDR2 SMNVEV (reference sequence). The CDR3 spans 14 residues. Here the CDR3 reads CASSSSDRVGGYTF. The CDR3 DNA follows: TGTGCCAGCAGTTCCTCTGACAGGGTCGGTGGCTACACCTTC.